These 32 T cell receptor beta chains share one sample of origin, sequenced in a study of blood T cell repertoires in COVID-19. Method: immunoSEQ multiplex PCR; TCRdb's copy keeps in-frame clones and lacks some. This table has 45,000 to 55,000 clones, roughly 86% appearing once. The sample taken for sequencing was peripheral blood. Source of these receptors: a man in his 70s with active COVID-19.

The chain employs TRBV19 and TRBJ1-6; 8 nucleotides agree with TRBD1. The germline gives CDR1 LNHDA, CDR2 SQIVND (reference sequence). There are 17 residues in the CDR3. Unmatched junction bases numbered 18, after V lost 9 bases and J lost 8 bases. CDR3: CASKEPDRVAWDSPLHF. The CDR3 nucleotides read TGTGCCAGCAAAGAGCCGGACAGGGTTGCATGGGATTCACCCCTCCACTTT.

The chain employs TRBV27 and TRBJ1-1; 9 nucleotides line up with TRBD1. In germline, CDR1 is MNHEY, CDR2 SMNVEV (reference sequence). The CDR3 is 14 amino acids. Unmatched junction bases numbered 3, after V lost 2 bases and J lost 5 bases. For the CDR3, the DNA is TGTGCCAGCAGTTTAAGTGACAGGGGGACTGAAGCTTTCTTT. Its protein product is CASSLSDRGTEAFF.

The chain has TRBV19 and TRBJ1-1; 8 nucleotides align to TRBD1. The CDR3 spans 14 residues. CDR1 is LNHDA, CDR2 SQIVND, per germline (reference sequence). Trimming removed 3 bases from V and 8 bases from J; junction bases left unmatched: 8. For the CDR3, the DNA is TGTGCCAGTAGTATCAGGGGCAGGGGGCGAGAAGCTTTCTTT. This codes for CASSIRGRGREAFF.

The J gene is TRBJ2-7, the V gene TRBV9; TRBD2 is a possible D gene (5 bases). The V gene's germline CDR1 is SGDLS and CDR2 YYNGEE. This CDR3 spans 15 amino acids. Trimming left V 7 bases short and J 2 bases short, with 19 bases between. Written as DNA, the CDR3 is TGTGCCAGCCCAGTGAGGAGGCCGGCGACCTACGAGCAGTACTTC. This gives the protein CASPVRRPATYEQYF.

In nucleotides, the CDR3 is TGTGCCAGTAGTATAGGAGGGGGCAACTATGGCTACACCTTC. Its protein is CASSIGGGNYGYTF. The rearrangement joins TRBV19 to TRBJ1-2; 7 bases agree with TRBD1. This CDR3 has 14 amino acids. Germline trimming cut 1 base from V and 2 bases from J; bases unmatched to any gene: 1. CDR1 and CDR2 (germline): LNHDA, SQIVND (reference sequence).

This chain connects TRBV6-2 or TRBV6-3 to TRBJ2-1, with 7 nucleotides matching TRBD2. J gave up 9 bases and V 5 bases, and 1 base lay outside the gene matches. Germline CDR1 and CDR2: MNHEY and SVGEGT. The length of the CDR3 is 11 residues. CDR3 region: CASSSGVEQFF. CDR3 nucleotide sequence: TGTGCCAGCAGTAGCGGGGTTGAGCAGTTCTTC.

The chain carries TRBV18 and TRBJ1-4, with 7 bases identical to TRBD1. The CDR3 is made up of 17 amino acids. V shed 2 bases and J 0 bases; nucleotides not matched to a gene: 6. In germline, CDR1 is KGHSH, CDR2 LQKENI. CDR3 DNA sequence: TGTGCCAGCTCACCAAGGGGGCGCAGTGCAACTAATGAAAAACTGTTTTTT. It codes for CASSPRGRSATNEKLFF. Complete variable domain (other parts from reference TRBV18 and TRBJ1-4): NAGVMQNPRHLVRRRGQEARLRCSPMKGHSHVYWYRQLPEEGLKFMVYLQKENIIDESGMPKERFSAEFPKEGPSILRIQQVVRGDSAAYFCASSPRGRSATNEKLFFGSGTQLSVL.

The chain employs TRBV28 and TRBJ1-4; TRBD1 matches 8 bases. The length of the CDR3 is 18 residues. The germline gives CDR1 MDHEN, CDR2 SYDVKM. After removal of 6 bases from V and 8 bases from J, the junction contained 20 bases not matched to a gene. CDR3 nucleotides: TGTGCCAGCAGCCCGTTCCCGGGCAGGGGGCCCGCGGGGGAAAAACTGTTTTTT. Translating it yields CASSPFPGRGPAGEKLFF.

The CDR3 sequence is CASSSGGNYNEQFF. CDR3 nucleotide sequence: TGTGCCAGCAGCAGTGGGGGGAACTACAATGAGCAGTTCTTC. The chain is built from TRBV7-2 and TRBJ2-1; D might be TRBD2 (6 bases). Per the germline V gene, CDR1 is SGHTA and CDR2 is FQGNSA. The CDR3 spans 14 residues. V lost 5 bases to trimming and J lost 3 bases, with 11 bases between them.

V and J are TRBV4-2 and TRBJ2-7, with a weak D call TRBD2 (5 bases). V was clipped by 0 bases and J by 0 bases, with 9 bases between them. This CDR3 is 15 amino acids long. Germline CDR1 LGHNA, CDR2 YNFKEQ. The DNA for the CDR3 is TGTGCCAGCAGCCAAGATGAGGGCAGCTCCTACGAGCAGTACTTC. Its protein product is CASSQDEGSSYEQYF.

The chain carries TRBV27 and TRBJ2-5; 11 nucleotides match TRBD1. The ends lost 5 bases at V and 5 bases at J; junction bases unmatched: 10. CDR1 and CDR2 from the germline V gene are MNHEY and SMNVEV (reference sequence). The CDR3 totals 16 residues. This CDR3 is CASSPGTGGFVETQYF. The CDR3 coding sequence is TGTGCCAGCAGTCCTGGGACAGGGGGGTTCGTGGAGACCCAGTACTTC.

In its sample, this clone was seen once. The rearrangement joins TRBV7-2 to TRBJ1-1; 10 bases are a match to TRBD1. J was trimmed by 4 bases and V by 8 bases; bases with no gene match: 7. This CDR3 has 14 amino acids. Germline V gene sequence: CDR1 SGHTA, CDR2 FQGNSA. In DNA form, the CDR3 reads TGTGCCAGCCGGAACCGGGACAGGGGCACTGAAGCTTTCTTT. Translated, it gives CASRNRDRGTEAFF.

CDR3 sequence (DNA): TGCAGCGTGGGACTCGGGAGTCTAGATCAGCCCCAGCATTTT. As protein: CSVGLGSLDQPQHF. The V and J genes are TRBV29-1 and TRBJ1-5; weak D call: TRBD1 (5 bases). V dropped 6 bases and J dropped 5 bases, with 17 bases sitting between them. The CDR3 extends over 14 amino acids. Germline CDR1 and CDR2: SQVTM and ANQGSEA.

CDR3 sequence: CASSRLRDRNYGYTF. The DNA of the CDR3 is TGTGCCAGCAGCCGCCTCAGGGACAGAAACTATGGCTACACCTTC. This chain connects TRBV11-2 to TRBJ1-2; TRBD1 aligns across 7 bases. From germline, CDR1 is SGHAT and CDR2 FQNNGV. V shed 5 bases, J shed 2 bases, and the junction held 8 bases outside the gene matches. The CDR3 consists of 15 residues.

This clone turned up a few times. J is TRBJ2-3 and V is TRBV7-9, with D possibly matching TRBD1 (6 bases). The CDR3 is 14 residues long. Germline lookup yields CDR1 SEHNR and CDR2 FQNEAQ (reference sequence). The V end lost 0 bases, the J end lost 7 bases, and 11 bases lay between the germline ends. The CDR3 DNA sequence: TGTGCCAGCAGCTTAGCGGGGGCGCGGAATACGCAGTATTTT. As protein: CASSLAGARNTQYF. The full variable domain, completed using reference TRBV7-9 and TRBJ2-3, is DTGVSQNPRHKITKRGQNVTFRCDPISEHNRLYWYRQTLGQGPEFLTYFQNEAQLEKSRLLSDRFSAERPKGSFSTLEIQRTEQGDSAMYLCASSLAGARNTQYFGPGTRLTVL.

J is TRBJ2-3 and V is TRBV5-4; D is possibly TRBD2 (5 bases). CDR3 length: 17 amino acids. CDR1 is SGHNT, CDR2 YYREEE, per germline (reference sequence). With 4 bases removed from V and 5 bases from J, the gap between germline ends came to 23 bases. DNA for the CDR3: TGTGCCAGCAGCCCGGAGCCCCTAGCAACCTTGGGAGATACGCAGTATTTT. It encodes CASSPEPLATLGDTQYF.

This rearrangement joins TRBV4-3 to TRBJ2-3; D is perhaps TRBD1 (5 bases). The CDR3 spans 17 residues. V was shortened by 1 base and J by 1 base, with 15 bases between the two germline ends. Germline V gene sequence: CDR1 LGHNA, CDR2 YSLEER. The CDR3 bases are TGCGCCAGCAGCCAAGGTCCAAGGGGCAGGGGCACAGATACGCAGTATTTT. As protein: CASSQGPRGRGTDTQYF.

CDR3 bases: TGTGCCAGCAGCCCGAGCAGGGGGCCAACAAATGAGCAGTTCTTC. Its translation is CASSPSRGPTNEQFF. The rearrangement links TRBV4-2 to TRBJ2-1; 8 nucleotides line up with TRBD1. The CDR3 is made up of 15 amino acids. The germline V gene has CDR1 LGHNA and CDR2 YNFKEQ. V trimming: 4 bases; J trimming: 7 bases; junction bases outside the gene matches: 9.

This chain joins TRBV21-1 and TRBJ1-5; the table's TRBD1 call for D was not verified on the DNA. TRBV21-1 is recorded as a pseudogene. This CDR3 has 19 residues. CDR3 in DNA: TGTGCCAGCAGCAAAGAAGATCAGGACACCATCCGGATGGATCAGCCCCAGCATTTT. Its protein product is CASSKEDQDTIRMDQPQHF.

The genes are TRBV5-4 and TRBJ2-7; TRBD1 agrees at 8 bases. The germline CDR1 and CDR2 sequences are SGHNT and YYREEE (reference sequence). Trimming cost V 4 bases and J 0 bases; bases outside gene matches: 9. The length of the CDR3 is 16 residues. As DNA, the CDR3 is TGTGCCAGCAGCGGGAGACAGGGGAAGAGCTCCTACGAGCAGTACTTC. Translation: CASSGRQGKSSYEQYF.

The rearrangement joins TRBV9 to TRBJ2-7; 7 positions agree with TRBD2. This CDR3 region has 17 residues. The J segment lost 0 bases and the V segment lost 3 bases, leaving 12 bases of the junction unmatched. Looked up from germline, CDR1 is SGDLS and CDR2 is YYNGEE. CDR3 region: CASSAEGSRGSSYEQYF. For the CDR3, the DNA is TGTGCCAGCAGCGCCGAAGGATCGCGGGGGAGCTCCTACGAGCAGTACTTC.

V usage is TRBV9 and J usage is TRBJ1-6; possibly TRBD1 for D (6 bases). CDR1 SGDLS and CDR2 YYNGEE come from the germline V gene. The CDR3 is made up of 14 amino acids. The V end lost 3 bases, the J end lost 8 bases, and 12 bases lay between the germline ends. CDR3 region: CASSGRDTYSPLHF. The CDR3 nucleotides are TGTGCCAGCAGCGGACGGGACACTTATTCACCCCTCCACTTT.

By share, this clone ranks as medium-sized (0.01 to 0.1%). The chain is built from TRBV28 and TRBJ2-7; possibly TRBD1 for D (6 bases). Per the germline V gene, CDR1 is MDHEN and CDR2 is SYDVKM. The CDR3 totals 13 residues. The V gene lost 5 bases and the J gene lost 3 bases, with 11 bases spanning the gap. DNA for the CDR3: TGTGCCAGCAGTCGGGACAACCTCTACGAGCAGTACTTC. Residues: CASSRDNLYEQYF.

The V gene is TRBV4-3, the J gene TRBJ1-2; 12 bases line up with TRBD1. Germline CDR1 and CDR2: LGHNA and YSLEER. This CDR3 has 15 residues. V lost 3 bases and J lost 8; bases outside the gene matches: 7. The CDR3 DNA is TGCGCCAGCAGCCAGCCGGGACAGGGGGCCTTGGGCTACACCTTC. It encodes CASSQPGQGALGYTF.

This clone has a single count. The V call is TRBV5-6, the J call TRBJ1-6; TRBD1 aligns across 7 bases. V was pared by 0 bases and J by 10 bases, with 7 bases of the junction left unmatched. The V gene's germline CDR1 is SGHDT and CDR2 YYEEEE. The CDR3 is 15 amino acids. CDR3 in amino acids: CASSLGGGQRSPLHF. The CDR3 bases are TGTGCCAGCAGCTTGGGTGGGGGACAGCGGTCACCCCTCCACTTT.

The sample holds one count of this clone. The chain combines TRBV5-4 with TRBJ2-3; 12 bases match TRBD2. Trimming removed 3 bases from V and 1 base from J; junction bases left unmatched: 9. The germline CDR1 and CDR2 sequences are SGHNT and YYREEE (reference sequence). The CDR3 length is 18 residues. The CDR3 spells CASSSLAGGGWGTDTQYF. The CDR3 DNA sequence: TGTGCCAGCAGCTCACTAGCGGGGGGAGGTTGGGGCACAGATACGCAGTATTTT.

The V call is TRBV18, the J call TRBJ2-7; tentatively, D is TRBD2 (5 bases). Germline V lookup: CDR1 KGHSH, CDR2 LQKENI. Trimming pared 0 bases from V and 5 bases from J, leaving 11 bases between. This CDR3 is built from 14 residues. CDR3 coding DNA: TGTGCCAGCTCACCACCGGCCCGAGGGCACGAGCAGTACTTC. Translated, it gives CASSPPARGHEQYF.

This chain joins TRBV7-8 and TRBJ2-7; TRBD1 matches at 7 bases. This CDR3 has 16 amino acids. From germline, CDR1 is SGHVS and CDR2 FQNEAQ. The junction had 8 bases not matched to a gene; V was cut back by 1 base and J by 2 bases. CDR3 sequence reads: CASSLVQGNAAYEQYF. CDR3 DNA sequence: TGTGCCAGCAGCTTAGTACAGGGGAATGCGGCCTACGAGCAGTACTTC.

The chain joins TRBV28 to TRBJ2-1; 10 positions agree with TRBD2. Germline CDR1 and CDR2: MDHEN and SYDVKM. This CDR3 spans 15 amino acids. After removal of 6 bases from V and 5 bases from J, the junction contained 7 bases not matched to a gene. CDR3 sequence: CASSPGTSVNNEQFF. The CDR3 DNA is TGTGCCAGCAGCCCCGGGACTAGCGTCAACAATGAGCAGTTCTTC. The variable domain in full, completed from reference TRBV28 and TRBJ2-1, reads DVKVTQSSRYLVKRTGEKVFLECVQDMDHENMFWYRQDPGLGLRLIYFSYDVKMKEKGDIPEGYSVSREKKERFSLILESASTNQTSMYLCASSPGTSVNNEQFFGPGTRLTVL.

The chain employs TRBV11-3 and TRBJ1-4, with TRBD1 matching 7 bases. There are 15 residues in the CDR3. Germline values: CDR1 SGHNT, CDR2 YENEEA. The junction had 7 bases not matched to a gene; V was cut back by 2 bases and J by 7 bases. CDR3 bases: TGTGCCAGCAGCTTAAGGGGGCTGGAGGGTGAAAAACTGTTTTTT. Translated: CASSLRGLEGEKLFF.

This clone was seen just once. This rearrangement joins TRBV7-2 to TRBJ2-2; perhaps TRBD1 as D (5 bases). The CDR3 is made up of 14 amino acids. The V gene lost 2 bases and the J gene lost 7 bases, with 11 bases spanning the gap. Germline V lookup: CDR1 SGHTA, CDR2 FQGNSA. The CDR3 sequence is CASSLLGANGELFF. CDR3 DNA sequence: TGTGCCAGCAGCTTATTAGGGGCCAACGGGGAGCTGTTTTTT.

The chain combines TRBV6-2 or TRBV6-3 with TRBJ1-1; TRBD1 is a possible D gene (6 bases). Germline V lookup: CDR1 MNHEY, CDR2 SVGEGT. The CDR3 spans 14 residues. Trimming removed 6 bases from V and 4 bases from J, with 15 bases in between. DNA of the CDR3: TGTGCCAGCAGATACCTACAGGGATCCACTGAAGCTTTCTTT. It specifies CASRYLQGSTEAFF.